The next 3 T cell receptor beta chains were all read from a single sample in a study of OX40 agonist ivuxolimab in advanced cancers. Produced via immunoSEQ multiplex PCR; TCRdb's table is partial and in-frame only. Counted here are 20,000 to 25,000 clones, roughly 88% occurring once; the ten biggest clones make up 25% to 30%. Sequences were derived from CD4+ or CD8+ T cells sorted from blood, sampled in a trial of the OX40 agonist ivuxolimab. Receptors were obtained from an adult with an advanced solid tumor such as melanoma, head and neck, liver or kidney cancer.

The rearrangement links TRBV27 to TRBJ2-4; D gene unclear. The CDR3 runs to 13 residues. Per the germline V gene, CDR1 is MNHEY and CDR2 is SMNVEV (reference sequence). With 4 bases removed from V and 8 bases from J, the gap between germline ends came to 12 bases. The CDR3 nucleotides read TGTGCCAGCAGTTGGTCGGCATTAGACATTCAGTACTTC. Its translation: CASSWSALDIQYF.

The chain uses TRBV15 and TRBJ2-7; 7 nucleotides align to TRBD1. In germline, CDR1 is LNHNV, CDR2 YYDKDF (reference sequence). The CDR3 covers 16 residues. V gave up 0 bases and J gave up 0 bases; unmatched junction bases: 5. CDR3 loop: CATSREDRAGSYEQYF. The CDR3 DNA is TGTGCCACCAGCAGAGAAGACAGGGCCGGCTCCTACGAGCAGTACTTC.

The J gene is TRBJ2-7, the V gene TRBV25-1; D gene ambiguous. Germline V gene lookup returns CDR1 MGHDK and CDR2 SYGVNS. V lost 6 bases to trimming and J lost 3 bases, with 12 bases between them. The length of the CDR3 is 13 residues. CDR3 in DNA: TGTGCCAGCAGCTCACAAACCCTCTACGAGCAGTACTTC. Protein product: CASSSQTLYEQYF.